This record looks at one T cell receptor (beta chain) sequence and its context. The data stem from a study of blood T cell repertoires in COVID-19. Study context: T cells, B-cell-depleted T cells, or PBMCs provided the cDNA or gDNA that served as material.

Germline values: CDR1 LGHDT, CDR2 YNNKEL (reference sequence). V lost 3 bases and J 7 bases, leaving 6 bases between the germline ends. The CDR3 contains 11 residues. Some clones are missing from TCRdb's copy, which holds only in-frame ones; the method was immunoSEQ multiplex PCR. The repertoire holds roughly 250,000 clones, with approximately 90% as singletons. This study enrolled people aged roughly 18 to 100 from about two dozen US geographic areas. Allocation to cohorts depended on clinical history reported by the participants. This clonotype was sampled from a woman aged 40 to 50 with acute COVID-19. Sequenced: PBMCs or T cells enriched from blood (not recorded which). The J gene is TRBJ1-2, the V gene TRBV3-1 (or the pseudogene TRBV3-2); D gene ambiguous. The chain's CDR3 is CASSQSGGYTF. Here the CDR3 DNA reads TGTGCCAGCAGCCAGTCGGGTGGCTACACCTTC.